There are many counts of the clone carrying this T cell receptor beta chain. What it binds is unknown. The entry originates in a study of regulatory T cells in long-lasting Graves disease. General study findings and limits: Accuracy was possibly reduced by small sample size. It was in persistent disease that TRBV28, TRBJ1-2 and TRBJ2-5 were favored.

Combining iRepertoire HTBI primers with Arm-PCR of CDR3 regions, the authors built TCR beta libraries. Via MiXCR, TCRdb re-called the multiplex PCR reads, giving one row per CDR3 protein. The sample has 530,000 or so distinct CDR3 sequences, roughly 14% seen once. Time point noted: newly diagnosed GD, antithyroid drugs for less than 3 months. Construction of the TCR library relied on RNA isolated from PBMCs. Graves' disease diagnosis followed American Thyroid Association guidelines. CDR3 length: 14 amino acids. Trimming left V 4 bases short and J 5 bases short, with 14 bases between. CDR1 is SQVTM and CDR2 is ANQGSEA in the germline V gene. These same records also appear under a second study, on T cells in Graves' hyperthyroidism and ophthalmopathy. That work states: TCR CDR3 regions were first amplified by RT-PCR with HTBI primers.

This TCR derives from a man younger than 45 with Graves disease. The input for sequencing was peripheral blood mononuclear cells (PBMCs), taken at new diagnosis, from a patient treated with antithyroid drugs. V is TRBV29-1 and J is TRBJ2-2; no clear D. CDR3 residues: CSVGPDLTTGELFF. In DNA form, the CDR3 reads TGCAGCGTTGGCCCGGATCTAACAACCGGGGAGCTGTTTTTT.